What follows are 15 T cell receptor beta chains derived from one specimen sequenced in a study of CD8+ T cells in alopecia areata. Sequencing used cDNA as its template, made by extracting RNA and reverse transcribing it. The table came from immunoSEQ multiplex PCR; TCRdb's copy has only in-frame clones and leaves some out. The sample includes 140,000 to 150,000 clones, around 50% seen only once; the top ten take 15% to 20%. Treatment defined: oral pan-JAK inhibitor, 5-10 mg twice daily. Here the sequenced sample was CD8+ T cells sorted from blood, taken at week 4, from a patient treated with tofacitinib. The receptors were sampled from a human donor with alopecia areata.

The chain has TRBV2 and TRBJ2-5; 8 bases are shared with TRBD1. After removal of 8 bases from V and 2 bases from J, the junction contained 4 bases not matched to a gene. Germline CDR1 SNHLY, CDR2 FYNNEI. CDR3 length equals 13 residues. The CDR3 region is CASWWDRQETQYF. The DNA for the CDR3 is TGTGCCAGCTGGTGGGACAGGCAAGAGACCCAGTACTTC.

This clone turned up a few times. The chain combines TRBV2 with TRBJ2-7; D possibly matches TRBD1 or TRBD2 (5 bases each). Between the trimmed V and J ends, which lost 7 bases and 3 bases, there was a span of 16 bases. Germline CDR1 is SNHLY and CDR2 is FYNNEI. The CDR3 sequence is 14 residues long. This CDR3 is CASTISGSGYEQYF. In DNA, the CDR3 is TGTGCCAGCACCATCTCAGGGAGCGGCTACGAGCAGTACTTC.

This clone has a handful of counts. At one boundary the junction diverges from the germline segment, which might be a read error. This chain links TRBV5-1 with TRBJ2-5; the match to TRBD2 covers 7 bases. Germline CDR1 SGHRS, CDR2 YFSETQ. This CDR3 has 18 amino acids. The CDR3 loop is CASSLGLADVVYQETQYF. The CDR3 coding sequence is TGCGCCAGCAGCTTGGGGCTAGCGGACGTTGTGTACCAGGAGACCCAGTACTTC.

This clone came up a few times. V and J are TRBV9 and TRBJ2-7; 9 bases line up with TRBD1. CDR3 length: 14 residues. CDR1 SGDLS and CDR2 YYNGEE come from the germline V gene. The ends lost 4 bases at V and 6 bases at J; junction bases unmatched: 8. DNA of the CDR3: TGTGCCAGCAGCCCAAGGACAGGGGTTTCCGAGCAGTACTTC. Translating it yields CASSPRTGVSEQYF.

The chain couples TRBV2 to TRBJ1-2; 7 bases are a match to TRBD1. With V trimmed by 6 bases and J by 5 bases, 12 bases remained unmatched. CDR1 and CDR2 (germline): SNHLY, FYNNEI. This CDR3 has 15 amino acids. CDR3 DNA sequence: TGTGCCAGCAGGGGTAGGGGGCCCCTCGAGTATGGCTACACCTTC. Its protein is CASRGRGPLEYGYTF.

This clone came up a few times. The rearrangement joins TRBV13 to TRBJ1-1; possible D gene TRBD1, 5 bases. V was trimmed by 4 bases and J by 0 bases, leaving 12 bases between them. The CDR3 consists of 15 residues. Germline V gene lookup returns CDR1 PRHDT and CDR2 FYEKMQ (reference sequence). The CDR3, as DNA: TGTGCCAGCAGCTCTCCCGGGGCTTTGAACACTGAAGCTTTCTTT. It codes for CASSSPGALNTEAFF.

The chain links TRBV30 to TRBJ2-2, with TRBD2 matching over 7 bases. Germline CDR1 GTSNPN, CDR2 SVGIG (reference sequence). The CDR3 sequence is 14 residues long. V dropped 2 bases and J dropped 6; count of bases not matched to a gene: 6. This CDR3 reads CAWSFRGGSGELFF. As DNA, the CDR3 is TGTGCCTGGAGTTTTCGCGGGGGTTCCGGGGAGCTGTTTTTT.

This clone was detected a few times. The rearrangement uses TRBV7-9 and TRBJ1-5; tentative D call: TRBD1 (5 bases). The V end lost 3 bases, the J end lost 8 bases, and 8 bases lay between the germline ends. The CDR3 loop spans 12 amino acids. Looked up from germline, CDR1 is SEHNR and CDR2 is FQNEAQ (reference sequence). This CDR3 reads CASSLGGEPQHF. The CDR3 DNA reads TGTGCCAGCAGCTTGGGAGGGGAGCCCCAGCATTTT. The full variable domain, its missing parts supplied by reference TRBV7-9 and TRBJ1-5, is DTGVSQNPRHKITKRGQNVTFRCDPISEHNRLYWYRQTLGQGPEFLTYFQNEAQLEKSRLLSDRFSAERPKGSFSTLEIQRTEQGDSAMYLCASSLGGEPQHFGDGTRLSIL.

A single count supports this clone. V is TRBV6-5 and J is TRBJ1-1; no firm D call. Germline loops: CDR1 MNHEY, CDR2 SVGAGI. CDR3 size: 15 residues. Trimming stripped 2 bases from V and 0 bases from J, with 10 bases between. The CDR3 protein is CASSYREGLNTEAFF. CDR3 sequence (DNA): TGTGCCAGCAGTTACCGCGAGGGTTTGAACACTGAAGCTTTCTTT.

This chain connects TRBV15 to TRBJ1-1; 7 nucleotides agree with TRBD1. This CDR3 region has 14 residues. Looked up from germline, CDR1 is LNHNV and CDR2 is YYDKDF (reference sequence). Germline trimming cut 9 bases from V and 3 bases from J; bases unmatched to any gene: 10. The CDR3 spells CATRRGRLDTEAFF. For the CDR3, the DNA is TGTGCCACGAGAAGGGGGCGCTTGGACACTGAAGCTTTCTTT.

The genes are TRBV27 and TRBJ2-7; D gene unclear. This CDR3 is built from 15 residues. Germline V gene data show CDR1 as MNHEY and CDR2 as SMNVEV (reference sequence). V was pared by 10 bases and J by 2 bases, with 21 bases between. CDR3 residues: CATRPRLRNTYEQYF. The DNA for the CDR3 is TGTGCCACTAGACCCAGGCTCCGCAATACCTACGAGCAGTACTTC.

The CDR3 sequence: CASSQYHASGGPGGNEQFF. DNA of the CDR3: TGCGCCAGCAGCCAATATCATGCTAGCGGGGGCCCCGGAGGGAATGAGCAGTTCTTC. This chain connects TRBV4-3 to TRBJ2-1; 10 positions agree with TRBD2. The germline V gene encodes CDR1 LGHNA and CDR2 YSLEER. Trimming at V came to 2 bases and at J to 7 bases, leaving 17 bases not matched to a gene. The length of the CDR3 is 19 residues.

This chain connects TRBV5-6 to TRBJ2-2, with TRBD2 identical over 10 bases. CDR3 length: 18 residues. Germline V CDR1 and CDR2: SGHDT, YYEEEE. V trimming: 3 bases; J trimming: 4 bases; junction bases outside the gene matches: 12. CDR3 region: CASSSESSGGLVTGELFF. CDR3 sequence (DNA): TGTGCCAGCAGCTCTGAGTCTAGCGGGGGCCTGGTCACCGGGGAGCTGTTTTTT.

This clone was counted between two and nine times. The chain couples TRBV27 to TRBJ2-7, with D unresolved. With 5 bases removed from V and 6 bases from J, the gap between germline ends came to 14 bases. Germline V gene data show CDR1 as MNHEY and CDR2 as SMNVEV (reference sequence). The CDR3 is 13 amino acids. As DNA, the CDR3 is TGTGCCAGCAGTACTCCGCGAAGTGTCGAGCAGTACTTC. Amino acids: CASSTPRSVEQYF.

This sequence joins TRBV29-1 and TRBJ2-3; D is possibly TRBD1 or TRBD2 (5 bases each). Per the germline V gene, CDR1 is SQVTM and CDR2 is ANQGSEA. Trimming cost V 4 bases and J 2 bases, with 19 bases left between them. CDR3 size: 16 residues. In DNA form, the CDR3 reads TGCAGCGTTGTGGGGACCATCTCGATCGCCACAGATACGCAGTATTTT. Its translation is CSVVGTISIATDTQYF.